Shown below are 4 T cell receptor beta chains from a single sample sequenced in a study of early T cells in non-severe SARS-CoV-2 infection. One entry per CDR3 protein results from TCRdb running MiXCR on the 5' RACE reads. The table lists fewer than 30,000 distinct CDR3 sequences, less than 6.5% of them singletons. Input material: whole blood. Source of these receptors: an adult who was a healthcare worker with PCR-confirmed SARS-CoV-2 infection or an uninfected control (not recorded which).

The table lists this clonotype with many counts. The chain is built from TRBV20-1 and TRBJ1-6; unclear D gene. V lost 3 bases to trimming and J lost 0 bases, with 12 bases between them. The CDR3 totals 16 residues. Germline-derived CDR1 and CDR2 are DFQATT and SNEGSKA (reference sequence). CDR3 amino acids: CSASQTVSSYNSPLHF. CDR3 coding DNA: TGCAGTGCTAGCCAAACAGTGAGCTCCTATAATTCACCCCTCCACTTT.

At least ten counts were recorded for this clonotype. The chain combines TRBV5-6 with TRBJ2-5, with D tentatively TRBD2 (5 bases). The germline V and J ends were trimmed by 1 base and 5 bases, with 15 bases remaining between them. The CDR3 sequence is 15 residues long. Germline V gene sequence: CDR1 SGHDT, CDR2 YYEEEE. The CDR3 DNA follows: TGTGCCAGCAGCTTGCGGGGTGCGGAGCAGGAGACCCAGTACTTC. This codes for CASSLRGAEQETQYF.

Ten or more counts support this clonotype. The rearrangement links TRBV11-2 to TRBJ1-2, with D possibly matching TRBD1 (5 bases). The CDR3 is 14 residues long. V lost 2 bases and J 2 bases, leaving 9 bases between the germline ends. Germline V lookup: CDR1 SGHAT, CDR2 FQNNGV. CDR3 region: CASSLTQDNYGYTF. Here the CDR3 DNA reads TGTGCCAGCAGCTTAACACAGGACAACTATGGCTACACCTTC.

This clonotype was counted ten times or more. The chain combines TRBV20-1 with TRBJ2-3, with D possibly matching TRBD2 (6 bases). Trimming removed 5 bases at V and 7 bases at J, with 31 bases between. The V gene's germline CDR1 is DFQATT and CDR2 SNEGSKA (reference sequence). The CDR3 is 18 residues long. CDR3 region: CSAWFERAREAVGYTQYF. In DNA form, the CDR3 reads TGCAGTGCTTGGTTTGAGCGGGCCAGGGAAGCAGTCGGGTATACGCAGTATTTT.